This TCR beta chain was retrieved from a study of early T cells in non-severe SARS-CoV-2 infection. At the level of the study: Alpha and beta chains were unpaired, from unsorted whole-blood bulk RNA.

Each CDR3 protein is one row after TCRdb ran MiXCR on the 5' RACE reads. The table includes 65,000 to 95,000 distinct CDR3 sequences, 8.5% to 10% detected once. Many counts were recorded for this clonotype. CDR3 size: 12 residues. The V end lost 2 bases, the J end lost 6 bases, and 6 bases lay between the germline ends. Per the germline V gene, CDR1 is SGHVS and CDR2 is FQNEAQ. This receptor was taken from an adult who was a healthcare worker with PCR-confirmed SARS-CoV-2 infection or an uninfected control (not recorded which). The V and J genes are TRBV7-8 and TRBJ2-3, with D possibly being TRBD1 (6 bases). Material for sequencing was whole blood. CDR3 coding DNA: TGTGCCAGCAGCTTAACAGGGGATACGCAGTATTTT. Protein sequence: CASSLTGDTQYF. Combining the CDR3 with reference TRBV7-8 and TRBJ2-3 gives the whole variable domain GAGVSQSPRYKVAKRGQDVALRCDPISGHVSLFWYQQALGQGPEFLTYFQNEAQLDKSGLPSDRFFAERPEGSVSTLKIQRTQQEDSAVYLCASSLTGDTQYFGPGTRLTVL.